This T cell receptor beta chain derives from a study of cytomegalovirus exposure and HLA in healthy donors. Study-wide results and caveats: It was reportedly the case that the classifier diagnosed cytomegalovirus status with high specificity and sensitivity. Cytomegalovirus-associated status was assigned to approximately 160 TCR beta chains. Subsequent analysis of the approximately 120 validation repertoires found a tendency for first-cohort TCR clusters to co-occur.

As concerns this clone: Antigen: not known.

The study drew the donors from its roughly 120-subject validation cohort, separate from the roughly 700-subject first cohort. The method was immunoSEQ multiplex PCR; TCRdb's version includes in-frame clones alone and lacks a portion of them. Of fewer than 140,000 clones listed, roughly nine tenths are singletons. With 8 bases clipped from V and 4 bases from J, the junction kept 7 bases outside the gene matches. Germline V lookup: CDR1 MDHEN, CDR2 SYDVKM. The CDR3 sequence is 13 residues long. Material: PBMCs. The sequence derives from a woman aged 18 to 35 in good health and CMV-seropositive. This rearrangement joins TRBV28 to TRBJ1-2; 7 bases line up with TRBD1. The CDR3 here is CASGWDSSYGYTF. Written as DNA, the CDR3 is TGTGCCAGCGGCTGGGACAGCAGCTATGGCTACACCTTC.